The next 4 T cell receptor beta chains were all read from a single sample in a study of blood T cell repertoires in COVID-19. Generated by immunoSEQ multiplex PCR, the TCRdb table keeps only in-frame clones and is missing some. The sample includes about 440,000 clones, roughly 90% of them seen just once. The sample consisted of peripheral blood. The receptors come from a woman in her 30s with acute or convalescent COVID-19.

The chain employs TRBV6-1 and TRBJ2-7, with D perhaps TRBD1 (6 bases). The germline gives CDR1 MNHNS, CDR2 SASEGT. The V gene lost 2 bases and the J gene lost 1 base, with 12 bases spanning the gap. This CDR3 is built from 15 residues. CDR3 coding DNA: TGTGCCAGCAGTGAACTGGGGGCGAAATCCTACGAGCAGTACTTC. It yields the protein CASSELGAKSYEQYF.

This chain connects TRBV7-9 to TRBJ2-1, with D tentatively TRBD1 (5 bases). CDR1 is SEHNR and CDR2 is FQNEAQ in the germline V gene (reference sequence). V was trimmed by 3 bases and J by 3 bases, leaving 9 bases between them. CDR3 length equals 14 residues. The CDR3 protein is CASSFPDSYNEQFF. In DNA, the CDR3 is TGTGCCAGCAGCTTCCCCGACAGCTACAATGAGCAGTTCTTC.

Only one count was recorded for this clone. The chain carries TRBV21-1 and TRBJ2-3; TRBD2, the table's D call, was not compared with the DNA. TRBV21-1 is flagged as a pseudogene. CDR3 length equals 20 residues. CDR3 sequence (DNA): TGTGCCAGCAGCAAAGTGGCAGGGCCTCAACCTAGCGGGGGCACAGATACGCAGTATTTT. Its translation is CASSKVAGPQPSGGTDTQYF.

The J gene is TRBJ2-7, the V gene TRBV27; D may be TRBD2 (5 bases). V was cut by 6 bases and J by 5 bases, with 17 bases left in between. The germline CDR1 and CDR2 sequences are MNHEY and SMNVEV (reference sequence). The CDR3 runs to 14 residues. CDR3 nucleotide sequence: TGTGCCAGCAGCTCTCAGGTAGGACTCCACGAGCAGTACTTC. Residues: CASSSQVGLHEQYF.